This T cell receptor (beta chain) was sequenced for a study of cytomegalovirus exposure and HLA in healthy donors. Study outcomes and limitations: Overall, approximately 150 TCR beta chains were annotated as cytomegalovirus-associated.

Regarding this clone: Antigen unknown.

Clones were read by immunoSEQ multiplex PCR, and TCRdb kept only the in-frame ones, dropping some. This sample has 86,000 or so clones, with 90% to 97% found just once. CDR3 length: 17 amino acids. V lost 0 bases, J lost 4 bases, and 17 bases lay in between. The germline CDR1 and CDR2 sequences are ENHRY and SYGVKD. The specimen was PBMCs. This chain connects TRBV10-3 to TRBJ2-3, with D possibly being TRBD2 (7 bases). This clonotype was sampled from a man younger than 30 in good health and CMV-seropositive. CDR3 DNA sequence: TGTGCCATCAGTGAGTCGAACCAGGGAGGGGGGGCAGATACGCAGTATTTT. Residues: CAISESNQGGGADTQYF.